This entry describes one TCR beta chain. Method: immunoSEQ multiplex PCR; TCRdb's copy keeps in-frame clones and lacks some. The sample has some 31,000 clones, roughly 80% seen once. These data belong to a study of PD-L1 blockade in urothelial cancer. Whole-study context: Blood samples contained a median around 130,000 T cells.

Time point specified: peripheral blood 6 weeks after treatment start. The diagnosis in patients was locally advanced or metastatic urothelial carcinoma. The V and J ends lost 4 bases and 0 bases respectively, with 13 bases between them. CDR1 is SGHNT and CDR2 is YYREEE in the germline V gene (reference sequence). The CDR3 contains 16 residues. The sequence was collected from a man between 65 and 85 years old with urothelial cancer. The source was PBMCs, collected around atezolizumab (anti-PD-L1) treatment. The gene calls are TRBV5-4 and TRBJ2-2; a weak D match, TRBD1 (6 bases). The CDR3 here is CASSPPRGTNTGELFF. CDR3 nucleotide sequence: TGTGCCAGCAGCCCCCCGAGGGGGACGAACACCGGGGAGCTGTTTTTT.